This is a list of T cell receptor beta chains from one sample in a study of a mutant IDH1 vaccine in newly diagnosed glioma. Produced via immunoSEQ multiplex PCR; TCRdb's table is partial and in-frame only. This sample has some 26,000 clones; roughly four fifths occur once, and the top ten carry approximately 17%. Their antigens remain unidentified. The starting material was PBMCs, obtained from a glioma patient whose treatment included an IDH1 peptide vaccine. These receptors were collected from a woman in her twenties or thirties with glioma. Each CDR3 is given with its conserved first and last residue. Fields, in order: CDR3 DNA, CDR3 protein, D gene, clone size, V gene, J gene. D genes are given only for firm matches. Clone size is not always given. Where it is, it says once, few, many or a class for expanded clones.

TGTGCCAGCAGCTTGGTGGGGGGACGGGCTTTCTTT	CASSLVGGRAFF	.	.	TRBV5-6	TRBJ1-1
TGCGCCAGCAGCTTGGGAGCAGGGGGATTGTCGGAGCCCCAGCATTTT	CASSLGAGGLSEPQHF	TRBD1	.	TRBV5-1	TRBJ1-5
TGTGCCATCAGTGGTACAGGGCTCGTGGGCTACACCTTC	CAISGTGLVGYTF	.	.	TRBV10-3	TRBJ1-2
TGCGCCAGCAGCCAACCCGGCCGGCTGTTGAAGGGAGAGACCCAGTACTTC	CASSQPGRLLKGETQYF	.	.	TRBV4-1	TRBJ2-5
TGTGCCAGCAGCGACTATATGAACACTGAAGCTTTCTTT	CASSDYMNTEAFF	.	once	TRBV7-8	TRBJ1-1
TGTGCCAGCAGCCCACTAGCGGGGGGGGGAGAGACCCAGTACTTC	CASSPLAGGGETQYF	TRBD2	.	TRBV5-4	TRBJ2-5
TGTGCCAGCAGGGGCTCGGCTTACAATGAGCAGTTCTTC	CASRGSAYNEQFF	.	.	TRBV27	TRBJ2-1
TGTGCCAGCGTCGGACAGACGAACACCGGGGAGCTGTTTTTT	CASVGQTNTGELFF	.	few	TRBV18	TRBJ2-2
TGTGCCAGCAGCGGCCTCAGGAGCGCCGGGGAGCTGTTTTTT	CASSGLRSAGELFF	.	.	TRBV5-4	TRBJ2-2
TGCGCCAGCAGTGAGCCGGGACTAGGGTACGAGCAGTACTTC	CASSEPGLGYEQYF	TRBD2	.	TRBV10-2	TRBJ2-7
TGTGCCAGCAGCTTGTTGGCAGACTATGGCTACACCTTC	CASSLLADYGYTF	.	.	TRBV5-4	TRBJ1-2
TGTGCCAGCAGTGGATACACTGAAGCTTTCTTT	CASSGYTEAFF	.	.	TRBV2	TRBJ1-1
TGTGCCAGCTCGAGGTGGGGGGGGTCCCAGCCCCAGCATTTT	CASSRWGGSQPQHF	.	.	TRBV18	TRBJ1-5
TGTGCCAGCAACCTACCGGGGAACACTGAAGCTTTCTTT	CASNLPGNTEAFF	.	.	TRBV7-2	TRBJ1-1
TGTGCCAGCAGCGTAGGTATGGTTATGAACACTGAAGCTTTCTTT	CASSVGMVMNTEAFF	.	.	TRBV9	TRBJ1-1
TGTGCCAGCAGAGCCGGGACAGGGTACAATCAGCCCCAGCATTTT	CASRAGTGYNQPQHF	TRBD1	once	TRBV27	TRBJ1-5
TGTGCCAGTAGTAGGGTTGGGGAGACCCAGTACTTC	CASSRVGETQYF	.	.	TRBV19	TRBJ2-5
TGCGCCAGCAGTGATCAGACGGCTAACTATGGCTACACCTTC	CASSDQTANYGYTF	.	few	TRBV10-2	TRBJ1-2
TGTGCCAGCAGCGCCCGGACAGACGGTTATGGCTACACCTTC	CASSARTDGYGYTF	.	.	TRBV6-5	TRBJ1-2
TGTGCCAGCAGCGTAGCTACAGGGTCTCCCCCCGAGCAGTACTTC	CASSVATGSPPEQYF	.	.	TRBV9	TRBJ2-7
TGTGCCAGCAGCTTCCGACAAGGTCACAATGAGCAGTTCTTC	CASSFRQGHNEQFF	.	.	TRBV7-2	TRBJ2-1
TGCGCCAGCAGGTATAGGGCGAGTGATGGCTACACCTTC	CASRYRASDGYTF	.	few	TRBV5-1	TRBJ1-2
TGTGCCAGCAGAGAACCGGACGGCCGGTACAATGAGCAGTTCTTC	CASREPDGRYNEQFF	.	.	TRBV6-5	TRBJ2-1